Following are 29 T cell receptor beta chains from one sample sequenced in a study of CD4 T cells in relation to SARS-CoV-2 and coronaviruses. Their recognized antigens are unknown. The assay was immunoSEQ multiplex PCR, and TCRdb's table has in-frame clones only and misses some. The data contain roughly 18,000 clones, approximately 80% of them singletons. CD4+ T cells from unexposed donors were obtained before the COVID-19 pandemic (2011-2018). The cells were cultured for around ten days before CD4+ T cells were isolated. Source material: CD4+ T cells from PBMCs, cultured in vitro. The source of these receptors is a human donor in good health.

The chain links TRBV5-1 to TRBJ1-4; 9 positions agree with TRBD1. CDR3 length equals 17 residues. Germline CDR1 SGHRS, CDR2 YFSETQ. V gave up 0 bases and J gave up 7 bases; unmatched junction bases: 10. The CDR3 reads CASSLGGTGGPSEKLFF. The DNA for the CDR3 is TGCGCCAGCAGCTTGGGAGGAACAGGGGGCCCGAGTGAAAAACTGTTTTTT.

The rearrangement joins TRBV25-1 to TRBJ2-5; 7 bases match TRBD2. The trim removed 7 bases at V and 5 bases at J, leaving 7 bases unmatched. The length of the CDR3 is 13 residues. Germline assignment: CDR1 MGHDK and CDR2 SYGVNS. For the CDR3, the DNA is TGTGCCAGCAATCGGGGGGACGGGGAGACCCAGTACTTC. Its protein product is CASNRGDGETQYF.

Only one count was recorded for this clone. The CDR3 region is CAILVGVGSEKLFF. CDR3 nucleotide sequence: TGTGCCATTTTGGTCGGGGTGGGTAGTGAAAAACTGTTTTTT. V is TRBV6-5 and J is TRBJ1-4; D remains unclear. The CDR3 length is 14 residues. Germline V gene data show CDR1 as MNHEY and CDR2 as SVGAGI. V lost 10 bases and J 7 bases, leaving 19 bases between the germline ends.

The genes are TRBV19 and TRBJ1-5; unclear D gene. Germline-derived CDR1 and CDR2 are LNHDA and SQIVND (reference sequence). The CDR3 extends over 14 amino acids. The V and J ends lost 3 bases and 2 bases respectively, with 8 bases between them. This CDR3 is CASSISVRNQPQHF. The CDR3, as DNA: TGTGCCAGTAGTATTTCGGTCCGCAATCAGCCCCAGCATTTT.

The rearrangement uses TRBV12-1 and TRBJ2-1. TRBV12-1 is an annotated pseudogene. The CDR3 spans 17 residues. The CDR3 loop reads CASSFAAEGPKRDEQFF. The CDR3 bases are TGTGCCAGCAGCTTCGCCGCCGAGGGCCCCAAGAGGGACGAGCAGTTCTTC.

The V call is TRBV30, the J call TRBJ1-5, with 8 bases aligning to TRBD1. This CDR3 has 13 amino acids. Per germline, CDR1 GTSNPN and CDR2 SVGIG (reference sequence). Germline trimming cut 2 bases from V and 6 bases from J; bases unmatched to any gene: 3. The CDR3 coding sequence is TGTGCCTGGAGTCCAGGGGGCGCTCAGCCCCAGCATTTT. Protein product: CAWSPGGAQPQHF.

This clone was recorded a few times. The chain carries TRBV30 and TRBJ1-6; TRBD1 aligns across 8 bases. CDR3 length: 14 amino acids. V lost 6 bases and J lost 8; bases outside the gene matches: 9. Germline V gene data show CDR1 as GTSNPN and CDR2 as SVGIG (reference sequence). This CDR3 is CACQDRGNYSPLHF. CDR3 nucleotides: TGTGCCTGCCAAGACAGGGGAAATTATTCACCCCTCCACTTT. Based on the CDR3 plus reference TRBV30 and TRBJ1-6, the full variable domain is SQTIHQWPATLVQPVGSPLSLECTVEGTSNPNLYWYRQAAGRGLQLLFYSVGIGQISSEVPQNLSASRPQDRQFILSSKKLLLSDSGFYLCACQDRGNYSPLHFGNGTRLTVT.

The chain couples TRBV9 to TRBJ2-3, with a weak D call TRBD2 (5 bases). This CDR3 has 14 residues. Germline loops: CDR1 SGDLS, CDR2 YYNGEE. V shed 1 base and J shed 9 bases, with 15 bases lying between them. The CDR3 sequence: CASSVKSLGSTQYF. CDR3 DNA sequence: TGTGCCAGCAGCGTAAAGTCGTTGGGGAGCACGCAGTATTTT.

A few counts support this clone. V is TRBV11-3 and J is TRBJ2-1; tentative D call: TRBD2 (6 bases). Germline-derived CDR1 and CDR2 are SGHNT and YENEEA. This CDR3 comprises 17 residues. V was shortened by 5 bases and J by 9 bases, with 26 bases between the two germline ends. For the CDR3, the DNA is TGTGCCAGCAGCCCCGGGGGAGGACGGGAAGGCGATGGTGAGCAGTTCTTC. It translates to CASSPGGGREGDGEQFF.

This chain joins TRBV6-6 and TRBJ1-2, with D possibly matching TRBD1 (6 bases). The CDR3 length is 14 residues. Germline CDR1 reads MNHNY; CDR2 reads SVGAGI (reference sequence). Trimming took off 2 bases at V and 2 bases at J, with 9 bases between the two ends. CDR3 DNA: TGTGCCAGCAGTTACCGAGACAGGAACTATGGCTACACCTTC. Its translation is CASSYRDRNYGYTF.

The V and J genes are TRBV25-1 and TRBJ1-2; weak D call: TRBD1 (5 bases). CDR3 size: 13 residues. The V gene lost 3 bases and the J gene lost 4 bases, with 9 bases spanning the gap. The V gene's germline CDR1 is MGHDK and CDR2 SYGVNS. CDR3 sequence (DNA): TGTGCCAGCAGTGACGGGGCAATCTATGGCTACACCTTC. It yields the protein CASSDGAIYGYTF.

This sequence joins TRBV18 and TRBJ2-1; TRBD2 is a possible D gene (6 bases). Germline CDR1 is KGHSH and CDR2 is LQKENI. CDR3 length: 15 amino acids. V gave up 6 bases and J gave up 1 base, with 13 bases separating them. As DNA, the CDR3 is TGTGCCAGCTCGCCTCGGGACTCGTCCTACAATGAGCAGTTCTTC. It specifies CASSPRDSSYNEQFF.

The V call is TRBV29-1, the J call TRBJ1-1, with a tentative D call TRBD1 (5 bases). CDR3 length: 12 residues. The germline CDR1 and CDR2 sequences are SQVTM and ANQGSEA. V was cut by 6 bases and J by 0 bases, with 8 bases left in between. In DNA form, the CDR3 reads TGCAGCGTAGGCAGGGTGAACACTGAAGCTTTCTTT. Its protein is CSVGRVNTEAFF.

This clone has a single count. The chain combines TRBV7-8 with TRBJ1-4; 8 bases agree with TRBD1. From germline, CDR1 is SGHVS and CDR2 FQNEAQ. The CDR3 covers 17 residues. With V trimmed by 5 bases and J by 7 bases, 15 bases remained unmatched. The CDR3 loop is CASSPTGRGLSSEKLFF. CDR3 bases: TGTGCCAGCAGCCCCACGGGCAGGGGGCTATCAAGTGAAAAACTGTTTTTT.

This clone was detected only a few times. The chain links TRBV6-1 to TRBJ2-7, with unresolved D. Germline lookup yields CDR1 MNHNS and CDR2 SASEGT. V was shortened by 3 bases and J by 0 bases, with 6 bases between the two germline ends. This CDR3 contains 13 residues. For the CDR3, the DNA is TGTGCCAGCAGTGATGGCAGCTCCTACGAGCAGTACTTC. Its protein is CASSDGSSYEQYF.

The chain uses TRBV24-1 and TRBJ2-3; D is possibly TRBD1 (5 bases). Germline CDR1 is KGHDR and CDR2 is SFDVKD. Deletions cut 4 bases from V and 1 base from J, with 8 bases between. The CDR3 contains 14 residues. The CDR3 DNA sequence: TGTGCCACCAGTGACCAGGGTGGCACAGATACGCAGTATTTT. Amino acid sequence: CATSDQGGTDTQYF.

This chain links TRBV5-4 with TRBJ1-2; D is undetermined. Trimming stripped 4 bases from V and 8 bases from J, with 15 bases between. This CDR3 contains 13 residues. Germline values: CDR1 SGHNT, CDR2 YYREEE (reference sequence). This chain's CDR3 is CASSPDGFSGYTF. The CDR3 nucleotides read TGTGCCAGCAGCCCGGACGGCTTTTCGGGCTACACCTTC.

J is TRBJ1-5 and V is TRBV7-9, with D possibly being TRBD1 (6 bases). V was shortened by 3 bases and J by 2 bases, with 14 bases between the two germline ends. From germline, CDR1 is SEHNR and CDR2 FQNEAQ (reference sequence). The CDR3 is made up of 16 amino acids. The CDR3 loop is CASSFGGGARNQPQHF. CDR3 bases: TGTGCCAGCAGCTTCGGAGGGGGGGCTCGCAATCAGCCCCAGCATTTT.

This clone has only a few counts. This sequence joins TRBV5-1 and TRBJ2-2, with D unresolved. Germline V gene lookup returns CDR1 SGHRS and CDR2 YFSETQ. V lost 0 bases to trimming and J lost 7 bases, with 10 bases between them. This CDR3 spans 14 amino acids. CDR3 DNA sequence: TGCGCCAGCAGCTTGGCCCCAAAAGGCGGGGAGCTGTTTTTT. Protein: CASSLAPKGGELFF.

This clone was recorded only once. The genes are TRBV30 and TRBJ2-7; 8 bases match TRBD2. Germline CDR1 reads GTSNPN; CDR2 reads SVGIG (reference sequence). The CDR3 covers 14 residues. V gave up 3 bases and J gave up 0 bases; unmatched junction bases: 4. The DNA for the CDR3 is TGTGCCTGGAGGCTAGCGGGTAGCTCCTACGAGCAGTACTTC. Translated: CAWRLAGSSYEQYF.

This clone was detected only a few times. The rearrangement joins TRBV7-2 to TRBJ2-7, with D unclear. V dropped 5 bases and J dropped 8 bases, with 13 bases sitting between them. The CDR3 extends over 12 amino acids. The germline V gene encodes CDR1 SGHTA and CDR2 FQGNSA. The CDR3, as DNA: TGTGCCAGCAGCCAGGTTCTGGTCAAGCAGTACTTC. Residues: CASSQVLVKQYF. Full variable domain (remainder filled in from reference TRBV7-2 and TRBJ2-7): GAGVSQSPSNKVTEKGKDVELRCDPISGHTALYWYRQSLGQGLEFLIYFQGNSAPDKSGLPSDRFSAERTGGSVSTLTIQRTQQEDSAVYLCASSQVLVKQYFGPGTRLTVT.

The chain recombines TRBV7-6 with TRBJ2-1; 7 bases align to TRBD2. With 1 base clipped from V and 5 bases from J, the junction kept 2 bases outside the gene matches. Per the germline V gene, CDR1 is SGHVS and CDR2 is FNYEAQ. This CDR3 has 14 residues. The CDR3 region is CASSLGGTNNEQFF. CDR3 in DNA: TGTGCCAGCAGCTTAGGGGGGACTAACAATGAGCAGTTCTTC.

The table lists this clone with a few counts. The V gene is TRBV19, the J gene TRBJ1-5; D is perhaps TRBD1 (6 bases). V was pared by 1 base and J by 0 bases, with 19 bases between. The germline CDR1 and CDR2 sequences are LNHDA and SQIVND (reference sequence). CDR3 length: 19 residues. CDR3 sequence: CASSIGRLGGDHSNQPQHF. Here the CDR3 DNA reads TGTGCCAGTAGTATAGGTCGCCTAGGGGGAGACCATAGCAATCAGCCCCAGCATTTT.

This clone was seen only a few times. V usage is TRBV6-6 and J usage is TRBJ1-2; D might be TRBD1 (5 bases). Germline CDR1 reads MNHNY; CDR2 reads SVGAGI (reference sequence). The CDR3 spans 14 residues. V was cut by 5 bases and J by 5 bases, with 15 bases left in between. CDR3 residues: CASSLDRIYYGYTF. For the CDR3, the DNA is TGTGCCAGCAGTCTTGACAGAATATATTATGGCTACACCTTC.

The genes are TRBV19 and TRBJ1-4; D ambiguous. Trimming shortened V by 7 bases and J by 4 bases, and 10 bases separated the two germline ends. The CDR3 has 13 residues. Looked up from germline, CDR1 is LNHDA and CDR2 is SQIVND (reference sequence). The CDR3 DNA follows: TGTGCCAGTAACGGGCTGATTAATGAAAAACTGTTTTTT. Protein sequence: CASNGLINEKLFF.

The rearrangement uses TRBV11-3 and TRBJ2-3; TRBD2 is a possible D gene (6 bases). Trimming pared 1 base from V and 1 base from J, leaving 9 bases between. Germline CDR1 SGHNT, CDR2 YENEEA. The CDR3 runs 15 residues. The CDR3 coding sequence is TGTGCCAGCAGCTTAGGCGGGATTGGCACAGATACGCAGTATTTT. Protein sequence: CASSLGGIGTDTQYF.

The CDR3 here is CASSEGGASRNIQYF. Here the CDR3 DNA reads TGTGCCAGCAGTGAAGGGGGTGCTAGTAGAAACATTCAGTACTTC. The genes are TRBV25-1 and TRBJ2-4; D may correspond to TRBD1 or TRBD2 (5 bases each). Germline CDR1 and CDR2: MGHDK and SYGVNS. V gave up 2 bases and J gave up 6 bases, with 14 bases separating them. The CDR3 sequence is 15 residues long.

This clone was observed once. This rearrangement joins TRBV20-1 to TRBJ2-1; the D gene could be TRBD1 or TRBD2 (5 bases each). Germline V gene data show CDR1 as DFQATT and CDR2 as SNEGSKA (reference sequence). This CDR3 contains 15 residues. V lost 3 bases and J 5 bases, leaving 17 bases between the germline ends. Here the CDR3 reads CSASSPGQGNNEQFF. The CDR3 nucleotides read TGCAGTGCTAGTTCCCCGGGGCAGGGCAACAATGAGCAGTTCTTC.

This clone was seen only a few times. The chain couples TRBV27 to TRBJ1-6, with a weak D call TRBD1 (6 bases). The ends were cut back, 8 bases at V and 6 bases at J, with 8 bases in the middle. The CDR3 runs 12 residues. Germline V gene lookup returns CDR1 MNHEY and CDR2 SMNVEV (reference sequence). The CDR3 here is CASGTSNSPLHF. In nucleotides, the CDR3 is TGTGCCAGCGGGACATCTAATTCACCCCTCCACTTT.